The 10 T cell receptor beta chains given below trace back to one sample, sequenced in a study of blood T cell repertoires in COVID-19. Data came from immunoSEQ multiplex PCR; TCRdb stores just in-frame clones and leaves some out. Of roughly 220,000 clones detected, around 85% appear once; the ten largest clones hold roughly 3.8%. The source material was PBMCs or T cells enriched from blood (not recorded which). Every receptor here comes from a woman aged 40 to 50 with acute COVID-19.

This chain links TRBV5-1 with TRBJ2-7; possibly TRBD2 for D (6 bases). V lost 2 bases and J lost 6, with 15 bases in between. CDR1 is SGHRS, CDR2 YFSETQ, per germline. The length of the CDR3 is 14 residues. The CDR3 is CASSFGGNRREQYF. CDR3 DNA: TGCGCCAGCAGCTTCGGGGGAAATAGGCGCGAGCAGTACTTC.

The chain combines TRBV6-2 or TRBV6-3 with TRBJ1-5, with D perhaps matching TRBD1 (5 bases). From germline, CDR1 is MNHEY and CDR2 SVGEGT. This CDR3 has 16 amino acids. The V end was cut by 5 bases, the J end by 2 bases, with 16 bases between. The CDR3 region is CASSLQPRVGNQPQHF. In nucleotides, the CDR3 is TGTGCCAGCAGTCTCCAACCCAGGGTGGGCAATCAGCCCCAGCATTTT.

The rearrangement joins TRBV14 to TRBJ1-6, with TRBD1 as a possible D gene (5 bases). This CDR3 has 15 amino acids. The germline V gene encodes CDR1 SGHDN and CDR2 FVKESK. Between the trimmed V and J ends, which lost 0 bases and 4 bases, there was a span of 7 bases. This CDR3 is CASSQDQGYNSPLHF. The CDR3 DNA follows: TGTGCCAGCAGCCAAGATCAGGGATATAATTCACCCCTCCACTTT.

This clone has only one observation. The chain links TRBV4-1 to TRBJ2-7; 10 nucleotides agree with TRBD1. The germline gives CDR1 MGHRA, CDR2 YSYEKL. The CDR3 covers 17 residues. The trim removed 1 base at V and 2 bases at J, leaving 8 bases unmatched. The CDR3 bases are TGCGCCAGCAGCCAAGTAATTTCAGGGACAGGGGCCTACGAGCAGTACTTC. This translates into CASSQVISGTGAYEQYF.

The chain employs TRBV18 and TRBJ1-5; tentatively, D is TRBD1 (5 bases). This CDR3 spans 17 amino acids. Germline V CDR1 and CDR2: KGHSH, LQKENI. Trimming left V 3 bases short and J 7 bases short, with 22 bases between. The CDR3 region is CASSPVPFSGARQPQHF. CDR3 nucleotide sequence: TGTGCCAGCTCACCCGTTCCATTTAGTGGGGCCCGGCAGCCCCAGCATTTT.

This chain connects TRBV4-1 to TRBJ1-4; 8 nucleotides align to TRBD1. From germline, CDR1 is MGHRA and CDR2 YSYEKL. V shed 3 bases, J shed 8 bases, and the junction held 11 bases outside the gene matches. This CDR3 is 16 amino acids long. Here the CDR3 DNA reads TGCGCCAGCAGCCAGGCCGGGACAGGAGGGGGAGAAAAACTGTTTTTT. It specifies CASSQAGTGGGEKLFF.

The V and J genes are TRBV5-6 and TRBJ2-1; 9 bases fit TRBD2. V was pared by 1 base and J by 3 bases, with 11 bases of the junction left unmatched. The CDR3 runs to 18 residues. Germline CDR1 is SGHDT and CDR2 is YYEEEE. The CDR3 protein is CASSLNMASGTIYNEQFF. DNA for the CDR3: TGTGCCAGCAGCTTGAATATGGCTAGCGGGACGATCTACAATGAGCAGTTCTTC.

The rearrangement uses TRBV27 and TRBJ1-6; no firm D call. This CDR3 contains 12 residues. Trimming cost V 3 bases and J 8 bases, with 5 bases left between them. Germline V gene data show CDR1 as MNHEY and CDR2 as SMNVEV (reference sequence). CDR3 region: CASSFYDSPLHF. CDR3 bases: TGTGCCAGCAGTTTTTATGATTCACCCCTCCACTTT.

This chain uses TRBV9 with TRBJ2-3, with 7 nucleotides matching TRBD2. CDR3 size: 15 residues. Germline CDR1 and CDR2: SGDLS and YYNGEE. Unmatched junction bases numbered 12, after V lost 3 bases and J lost 8 bases. CDR3 sequence (DNA): TGTGCCAGCAGCGGCGGTGGGACTACGGGTGGTACGCAGTATTTT. Protein: CASSGGGTTGGTQYF.

This rearrangement joins TRBV30 to TRBJ1-2; tentative D call: TRBD1 (5 bases). The CDR3 is 17 residues long. CDR1 and CDR2 (germline): GTSNPN, SVGIG (reference sequence). Trimming left V 0 bases short and J 2 bases short, with 19 bases between. In DNA, the CDR3 is TGTGCCTGGAGTGTACAGGTTTCTTTCAGGCCCAACTATGGCTACACCTTC. As protein: CAWSVQVSFRPNYGYTF.